The next 14 T cell receptor beta chains were all read from a single sample in a study of CD8+CD57+ T cells in acquired aplastic anemia. Genomic DNA, serving as template, underwent TCR beta VDJ and CDR3 profiling. TCRdb called the reads again in MiXCR, with one record for every CDR3 protein. Found here are 150,000 to 200,000 distinct CDR3 sequences, roughly 48% of them singletons; the top ten hold approximately 3%. CD8+CD57+ cell expansion, shown by flow cytometry, had occurred in the patients selected for sequencing. Sequenced input: sorted CD4+, CD8+, or CD8+CD57+ T cells (not recorded which) from PBMCs. These receptors all come from a human donor with aplastic anemia.

The rearrangement uses TRBV11-1 and TRBJ2-3; 7 nucleotides match TRBD2. Germline CDR1 and CDR2: SGHAT and FQDESV (reference sequence). This CDR3 has 16 amino acids. Trimming at V came to 7 bases and at J to 5 bases, leaving 15 bases not matched to a gene. The CDR3 nucleotides are TGTGCCAGCACCCGGATGGCGGGAGACTTCTTAGATACGCAGTATTTT. Protein sequence: CASTRMAGDFLDTQYF.

The sample holds one count of this clonotype. The chain links TRBV2 to TRBJ2-5; a weak D match, TRBD1 (6 bases). The CDR3 sequence is 13 residues long. V was clipped by 3 bases and J by 4 bases, with 9 bases between them. In germline, CDR1 is SNHLY, CDR2 FYNNEI. CDR3 sequence reads: CASSEYRAETQYF. The DNA of the CDR3 is TGTGCCAGCAGTGAGTACAGGGCAGAGACCCAGTACTTC.

The chain employs TRBV7-9 and TRBJ2-3; the D is unclear. Trimming shortened V by 3 bases and J by 6 bases, and 7 bases separated the two germline ends. Germline assignment: CDR1 SEHNR and CDR2 FQNEAQ (reference sequence). The CDR3 totals 12 residues. This CDR3 is CASSFAGDTQYF. CDR3 nucleotides: TGTGCCAGCAGCTTCGCCGGGGATACGCAGTATTTT.

The chain's CDR3 is CASEGVPTSYNEQFF. The CDR3 bases are TGTGCCAGCGAGGGGGTCCCGACGTCCTACAATGAGCAGTTCTTC. The V and J genes are TRBV2 and TRBJ2-1; perhaps TRBD1 as D (6 bases). Trimming removed 8 bases at V and 1 base at J, with 15 bases between. The CDR3 is 15 amino acids. Germline CDR1 SNHLY, CDR2 FYNNEI.

The gene calls are TRBV20-1 and TRBJ1-5, with D maybe TRBD1 (5 bases). The CDR3 spans 14 residues. Trimming pared 3 bases from V and 7 bases from J, leaving 16 bases between. Per germline, CDR1 DFQATT and CDR2 SNEGSKA (reference sequence). CDR3 sequence (DNA): TGCAGTGCTAGTCGGGGCTCAGAATCACAGCCCCAGCATTTT. This sequence encodes CSASRGSESQPQHF.

This clonotype was seen at least ten times. The CDR3 here is CASTPMWAFGGYTF. As DNA, the CDR3 is TGTGCCAGCACCCCCATGTGGGCTTTCGGAGGCTACACCTTC. V usage is TRBV11-2 and J usage is TRBJ1-2; D gene unclear. Trimming cost V 7 bases and J 8 bases, with 20 bases left between them. The CDR3 contains 14 residues. The germline V gene has CDR1 SGHAT and CDR2 FQNNGV. Supplemented by reference TRBV11-2 and TRBJ1-2, the full variable domain reads EAGVAQSPRYKIIEKRQSVAFWCNPISGHATLYWYQQILGQGPKLLIQFQNNGVVDDSQLPKDRFSAERLKGVDSTLKIQPAKLEDSAVYLCASTPMWAFGGYTFGSGTRLTVV.

This sequence joins TRBV20-1 and TRBJ1-3; maybe TRBD1 (6 bases). V dropped 1 base and J dropped 3 bases, with 10 bases sitting between them. There are 14 residues in the CDR3. From germline, CDR1 is DFQATT and CDR2 SNEGSKA (reference sequence). The CDR3 DNA reads as TGCAGTGCTAGAGGGGGGGCTAGTGGAAACACCATATATTTT. Amino acids: CSARGGASGNTIYF.

This clonotype was found many times. The rearrangement joins TRBV19 to TRBJ2-4, with 7 bases lining up with TRBD2. The V segment lost 4 bases and the J segment 8 bases; nucleotides outside the gene matches: 8. Germline V gives CDR1 LNHDA, CDR2 SQIVND (reference sequence). CDR3 length: 14 amino acids. CDR3 residues: CASSTAGGSDIQYF. CDR3 nucleotide sequence: TGTGCCAGTAGTACCGCGGGCGGGAGTGACATTCAGTACTTC.

With respect to this clonotype: A much larger clone sits a single nucleotide away, making a read error possible. The CDR3 bases are TGTGCCAGCAGCCGCGGGGGTGCGATAAAGACCCAGTACTTC. It encodes CASSRGGAIKTQYF. The V call is TRBV6-2 or TRBV6-3, the J call TRBJ2-5; 7 bases are shared with TRBD2. Germline V gene lookup returns CDR1 MNHEY and CDR2 SVGEGT. CDR3 size: 14 residues. J lost 6 bases, V lost 6 bases, and 10 bases had no gene match.

This clonotype was counted a few times. The J gene is TRBJ1-2, the V gene TRBV30, with D tentatively TRBD1 (6 bases). The CDR3 length is 15 residues. Germline-derived CDR1 and CDR2 are GTSNPN and SVGIG (reference sequence). V lost 3 bases and J lost 7, with 21 bases in between. This chain's CDR3 is CAWRRLAGTISGYTF. DNA for the CDR3: TGTGCCTGGAGACGTCTGGCAGGGACAATTTCTGGCTACACCTTC.

Points on this clonotype: One junction end does not reproduce the germline sequence, and a read error may be involved. V gene TRBV7-7 combines with J gene TRBJ2-7; possibly TRBD2 for D (6 bases). The CDR3 covers 17 residues. The germline V gene encodes CDR1 SSHAT and CDR2 FNYEAQ (reference sequence). CDR3 loop: CASSLATRGTYSYEQYF. CDR3 DNA sequence: TGTGCTAGCAGCTTAGCCACCCGGGGGACCTACTCCTACGAGCAGTACTTC.

The chain recombines TRBV10-3 with TRBJ2-7; 7 bases line up with TRBD1. Germline-derived CDR1 and CDR2 are ENHRY and SYGVKD. CDR3 size: 15 residues. J lost 1 base, V lost 10 bases, and 13 bases had no gene match. In DNA form, the CDR3 reads TGTGCCACCTCCCCGCCGGGACAGCCTTCCTACGAGCAGTACTTC. Residues: CATSPPGQPSYEQYF.

The chain uses TRBV20-1 and TRBJ1-4, with D perhaps matching TRBD1 (6 bases). The germline V and J ends were trimmed by 2 bases and 2 bases, with 9 bases remaining between them. Germline V gene data show CDR1 as DFQATT and CDR2 as SNEGSKA (reference sequence). The CDR3 is 14 residues long. The CDR3 DNA reads as TGCAGTGCTAGAAACAGGGACACTAATGAAAAACTGTTTTTT. Translation: CSARNRDTNEKLFF.

In DNA form, the CDR3 reads TGCAGCGCCAGCAGTACGGGAAGCGGGAGCTGGAATGAGCAGTTCTTC. Translating it yields CSASSTGSGSWNEQFF. The genes are TRBV29-1 and TRBJ2-1, with 8 bases fitting TRBD2. This CDR3 region has 16 residues. After removal of 7 bases from V and 7 bases from J, the junction contained 18 bases not matched to a gene. Germline CDR1 is SQVTM and CDR2 is ANQGSEA.